The source of this T cell receptor beta chain is a study of blood T cell repertoires in COVID-19. Germline CDR1 WSHSY, CDR2 SAAADI. The CDR3 has 13 residues. V shed 8 bases and J shed 1 base, with 8 bases lying between them. The table came from immunoSEQ multiplex PCR; TCRdb's copy has only in-frame clones and leaves some out. Of 23,000 or so clones listed, around 86% are singletons. The J gene is TRBJ2-2, the V gene TRBV10-2; D uncertain. The sequenced material came from peripheral blood. The sequence came from a human donor with active COVID-19. The donor label of this sample is uncertain. CDR3 in amino acids: CASPSENTGELFF. The CDR3 bases are TGCGCCAGCCCTTCAGAGAACACCGGGGAGCTGTTTTTT.